A single count supports the clone carrying this T cell receptor (beta chain). Its target is not known. Profiling relied on immunoSEQ multiplex PCR, and the TCRdb table lists in-frame clones only, not all of them. The data contain 95,000 to 150,000 clones, under 90% of them seen just once; the ten biggest clones take up about 7.8%. The data were obtained in a study of T cell responses to AZD1222 COVID-19 vaccine. This CDR3 comprises 11 residues. Germline V gene lookup returns CDR1 DFQATT and CDR2 SNEGSKA (reference sequence). The V gene lost 5 bases and the J gene lost 10 bases, with 12 bases spanning the gap. Overall study results and limits: CD4 TCRs linked to vaccination spanned spike, dominating at 160-218 and 743-854. Just a handful of AZD1222 recipients tested seropositive at baseline. The donors showed a predominance of white British ancestry and of females, with possible underestimation of clonal diversity. Two AZD1222 doses significantly raised spike-specific TCR breadth and depth over controls.

V usage is TRBV20-1 and J usage is TRBJ2-1; D ambiguous. This TCR came from an adult in good health. Sequencing used peripheral blood, obtained on day 0 of AZD1222 vaccination. The CDR3 reads CSALRLREQFF. The CDR3 nucleotides read TGCAGTGCTCTCCGGCTCCGGGAGCAGTTCTTC.